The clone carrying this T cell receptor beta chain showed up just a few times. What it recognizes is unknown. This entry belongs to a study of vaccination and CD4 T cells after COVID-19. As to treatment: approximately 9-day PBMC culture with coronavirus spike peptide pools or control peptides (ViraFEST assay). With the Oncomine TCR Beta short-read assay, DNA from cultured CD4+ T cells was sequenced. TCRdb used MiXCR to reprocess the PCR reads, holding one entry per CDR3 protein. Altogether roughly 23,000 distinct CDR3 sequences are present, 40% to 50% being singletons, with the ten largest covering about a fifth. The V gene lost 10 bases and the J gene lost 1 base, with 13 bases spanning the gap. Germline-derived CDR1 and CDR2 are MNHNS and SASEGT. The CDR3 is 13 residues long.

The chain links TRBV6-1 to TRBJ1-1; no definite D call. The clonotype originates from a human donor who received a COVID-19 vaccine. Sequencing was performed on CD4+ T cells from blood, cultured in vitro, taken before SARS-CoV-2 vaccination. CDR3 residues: CATAPWPNTEAFF. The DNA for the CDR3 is TGTGCCACCGCCCCCTGGCCGAACACTGAAGCTTTCTTT.